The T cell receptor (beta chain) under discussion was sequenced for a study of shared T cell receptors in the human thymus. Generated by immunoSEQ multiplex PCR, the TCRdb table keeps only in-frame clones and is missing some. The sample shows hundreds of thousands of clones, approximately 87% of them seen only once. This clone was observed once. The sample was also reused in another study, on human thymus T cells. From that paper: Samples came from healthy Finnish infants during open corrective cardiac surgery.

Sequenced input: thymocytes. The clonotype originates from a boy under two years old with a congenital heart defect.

The CDR3: CASSSPTSGNGELFF. In nucleotides, the CDR3 is TGTGCCAGCAGCTCACCGACTAGCGGGAACGGGGAGCTGTTTTTT. This chain joins TRBV5-4 and TRBJ2-2; 11 bases line up with TRBD2. CDR1 SGHNT and CDR2 YYREEE come from the germline V gene (reference sequence). The CDR3 extends over 15 amino acids. The J segment lost 7 bases and the V segment lost 3 bases, leaving 5 bases of the junction unmatched.